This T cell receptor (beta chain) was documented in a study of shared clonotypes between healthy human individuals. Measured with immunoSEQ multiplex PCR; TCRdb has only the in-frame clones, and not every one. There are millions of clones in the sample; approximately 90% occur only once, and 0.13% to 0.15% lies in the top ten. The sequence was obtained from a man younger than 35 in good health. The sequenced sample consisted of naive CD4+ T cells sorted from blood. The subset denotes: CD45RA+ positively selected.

The CDR3 coding sequence is TGCGCCAGCAGCTTAACGACTAGCGGGGCCAATGAGCAGTTCTTC. Protein sequence: CASSLTTSGANEQFF. The J gene is TRBJ2-1, the V gene TRBV5-1, with TRBD2 matching over 11 bases. J gave up 6 bases and V 2 bases, and 4 bases lay outside the gene matches. The CDR3 contains 15 residues. Germline V gene lookup returns CDR1 SGHRS and CDR2 YFSETQ.